This T cell receptor beta chain was recorded in a study of T cell clusters in autoimmune cytopenias. General study points: Compared with active autoimmune hepatitis patients, healthy donors showed about 2.7-fold more exclusive TRB clusters. Primary autoimmune cytopenia patients seemingly lacked the physiological T cell clusters found in healthy donors. TRB repertoire shifts in secondary cytopenia and chronic lymphocytic leukemia mostly reflected lymphoma, not autoimmunity.

Germline V gene lookup returns CDR1 SGHNT and CDR2 YYREEE (reference sequence). The length of the CDR3 is 13 residues. Each sample's input was around 250 ng genomic DNA, 38,000 or so genome equivalents. About this clonotype: Its antigen remains unknown.

One tube held mixed TRB-A and TRB-B primer pools for touch-down PCR. TCRdb processed the multiplex PCR reads again and assigns one entry to each CDR3 protein, with no DNA. The sample table includes around 8,000 distinct CDR3 sequences. This chain joins TRBV5-4 and TRBJ2-1; with no DNA, the TCRdb D assignment of TRBD1 cannot be verified. The sample consisted of peripheral blood. The clonotype originates from a human donor with an autoimmune cytopenia or autoimmune hepatitis (not recorded which). CDR3 loop: CASNRGKWNEQFF. Filled out from reference TRBV5-4 and TRBJ2-1, the complete variable domain reads ETGVTQSPTHLIKTRGQQVTLRCSSQSGHNTVSWYQQALGQGPQFIFQYYREEENGRGNFPPRFSGLQFPNYSSELNVNALELDDSALYLCASNRGKWNEQFFGPGTRLTVL.